Reported below is one T cell receptor (beta chain). There is no known antigen for this receptor. Within one base of it there is no much larger clone, and no base qualities were kept. Other DNA variants within this sample encode the same CDR3. In Seattle, one collaborating source enrolled patients while the infection was active and tracked those patients longitudinally over the course of disease. Collaborating institutions collected whole blood in K2EDTA tubes following their own protocols. For TCRbeta analysis, collaborators shipped samples in one of three forms: frozen whole blood, isolated PBMCs, or DNA extracted from either of those sample types. The data derive from a study of blood T cell repertoires in COVID-19 (dated by TCRdb to about 2020). General notes on the study: Collaborator samples came from the United States, Italy and Spain and covered acute and convalescent phases of COVID-19. Samples were obtained from the ongoing ImmuneRACE study (first 160 participants) and from about 1,300 subjects provided by 6 global collaborators. A freely available public database, intended as a resource for researchers studying the immune response to SARS-CoV-2, is where the repertoires were released. Where HLA class I and class II types were available, the types were taken from metadata supplied by the sample provider, not from assay-based typing. Deeply sampled blood TCRbeta repertoires from subjects exposed to, actively infected with, or recovered from COVID-19 were included in the dataset. The prospective study material was composed of cDNA or gDNA derived from T cells, B-cell-depleted T cells, or PBMCs. A de-identified subject ID, COVID-19 status, age in years and sex were almost always included in the sample metadata.

The immunoSEQ Assay, a bias-controlled multiplex PCR, was used to amplify TCRbeta CDR3 regions from genomic DNA. The published analysis was carried out like this. The number of nucleated cells in each sample was estimated from the amplification of reference gene primers within the assay. Sequence reads were collapsed and filtered to measure the absolute abundance of every unique TCRbeta CDR3 rearrangement. For each sample, productive Simpson clonality was calculated as the square root of Simpson's diversity index across productive rearrangements. TCRdb re-hosts the immuneACCESS table, in-frame sequences only. Its copies lack some clones; in the studies checked, an unresolved V gene accounts for under half of them, and the cause for the rest is not known. Clone size and V and J calls were adopted from that table, with D and trimming inferred from the DNA. In this sample the table shows about 350,000 clones, more than 70% of which occur a single time. The top ten clones comprise about 7.3% of the sample.

Measured from the cysteine to the phenylalanine, the CDR3 is 13 residues long. The sequence is cut down to CDR3 DNA, 39 bases in frame from base 1. The germline V gene (reference sequence) gives CDR1 as LGHDT and CDR2 as YNNKEL. V is reduced by 0 bases and J by 7 bases, leaving a spacing of 9 bases between them. Overall study results and their limits: The amount of clinical and demographic metadata varied by source and participant and was provided uncurated.

The sample comprised peripheral blood. Here the chain combines TRBV3-1 (or the pseudogene TRBV3-2) and TRBJ1-2, and the D gene may be TRBD1, 6 bases matching. The TCR comes from a woman between 70 and 85 years old with COVID-19, enrolled during active disease. The DNA reads TGTGCCAGCAGCCAAGATGGCAGGGGTGGCTACACCTTC. It codes for CASSQDGRGGYTF.